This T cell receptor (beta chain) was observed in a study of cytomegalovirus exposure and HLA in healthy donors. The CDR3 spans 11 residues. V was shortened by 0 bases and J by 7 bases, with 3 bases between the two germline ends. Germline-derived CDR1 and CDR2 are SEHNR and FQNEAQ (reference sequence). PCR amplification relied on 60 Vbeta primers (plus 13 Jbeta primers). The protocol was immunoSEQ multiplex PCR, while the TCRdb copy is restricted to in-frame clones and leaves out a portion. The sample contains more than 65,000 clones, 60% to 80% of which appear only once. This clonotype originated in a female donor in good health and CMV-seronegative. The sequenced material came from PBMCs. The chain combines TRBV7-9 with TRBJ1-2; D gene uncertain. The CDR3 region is CASSLASGYTF. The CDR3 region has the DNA TGTGCCAGCAGCTTAGCCAGTGGCTACACCTTC.